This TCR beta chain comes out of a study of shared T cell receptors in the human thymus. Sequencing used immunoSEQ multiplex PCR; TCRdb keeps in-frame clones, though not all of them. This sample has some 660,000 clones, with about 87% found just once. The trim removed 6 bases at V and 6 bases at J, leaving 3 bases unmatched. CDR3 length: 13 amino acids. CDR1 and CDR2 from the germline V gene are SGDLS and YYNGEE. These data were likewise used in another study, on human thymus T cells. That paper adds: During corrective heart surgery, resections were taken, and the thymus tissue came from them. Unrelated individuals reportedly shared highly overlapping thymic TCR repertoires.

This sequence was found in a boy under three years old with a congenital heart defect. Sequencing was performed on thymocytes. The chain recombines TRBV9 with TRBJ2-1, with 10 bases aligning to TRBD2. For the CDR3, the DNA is TGTGCCAGCAAGGCTAGCGGGGGCAATGAGCAGTTCTTC. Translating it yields CASKASGGNEQFF.